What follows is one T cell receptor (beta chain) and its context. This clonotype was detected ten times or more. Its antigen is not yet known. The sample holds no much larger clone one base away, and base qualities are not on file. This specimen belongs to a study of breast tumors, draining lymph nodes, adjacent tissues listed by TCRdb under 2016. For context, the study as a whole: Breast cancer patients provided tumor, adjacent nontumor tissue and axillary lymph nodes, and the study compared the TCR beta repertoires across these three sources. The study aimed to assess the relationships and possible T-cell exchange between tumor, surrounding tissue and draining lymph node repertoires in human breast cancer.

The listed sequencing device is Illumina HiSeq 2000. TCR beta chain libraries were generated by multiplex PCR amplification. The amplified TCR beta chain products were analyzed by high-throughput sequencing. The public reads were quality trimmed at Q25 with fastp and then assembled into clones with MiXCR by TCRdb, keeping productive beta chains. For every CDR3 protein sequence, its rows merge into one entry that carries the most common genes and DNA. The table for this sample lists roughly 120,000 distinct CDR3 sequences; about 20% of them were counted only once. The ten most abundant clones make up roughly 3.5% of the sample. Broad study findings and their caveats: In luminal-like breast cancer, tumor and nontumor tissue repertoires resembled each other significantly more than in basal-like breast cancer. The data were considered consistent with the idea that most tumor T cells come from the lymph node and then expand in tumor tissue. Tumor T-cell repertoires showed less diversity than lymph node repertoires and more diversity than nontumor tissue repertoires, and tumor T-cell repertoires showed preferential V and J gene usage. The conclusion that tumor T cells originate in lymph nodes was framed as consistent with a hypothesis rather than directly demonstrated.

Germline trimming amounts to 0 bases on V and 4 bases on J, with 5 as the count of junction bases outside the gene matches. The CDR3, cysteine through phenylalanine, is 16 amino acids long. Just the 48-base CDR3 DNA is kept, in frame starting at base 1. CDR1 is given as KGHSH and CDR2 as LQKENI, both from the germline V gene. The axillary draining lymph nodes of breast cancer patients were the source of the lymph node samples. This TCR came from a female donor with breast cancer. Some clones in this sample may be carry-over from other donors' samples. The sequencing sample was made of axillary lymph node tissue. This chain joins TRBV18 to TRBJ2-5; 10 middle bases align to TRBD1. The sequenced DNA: TGTGCCAGCTCACCACCGGCAGGGACAGGGGCAGAGACCCAGTACTTC. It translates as CASSPPAGTGAETQYF.